The rows below give T cell receptor beta chains drawn from one sample of a study of blood T cells in healthy people across ages. From the 5' RACE reads, TCRdb called clonotypes with MiXCR, one entry per CDR3 protein. The sample shows 700,000 or so distinct CDR3 sequences, less than 45% of them seen only once. Material for sequencing was blood. These receptors were taken from a man older than 75 in good health. Both conserved end residues are part of each CDR3. The order of the fields is D gene, J gene, clone size, V gene, CDR3 DNA, CDR3 protein. A D gene is named only where the DNA matches it firmly. Rows may omit the clone size; those that give it use once, few, many or a size class.

>TRBD2|TRBJ2-7|many|TRBV6-2/TRBV6-3
TGTGCCAGCAGTTACGGTGGCGAAGCGGGGGGAAACGAGCAGTACTTC
CASSYGGEAGGNEQYF
>.|TRBJ2-3|few|TRBV20-1
TGCAGTGCTAGAGTCCCAGTCCGGGTAGATACGCAGTATTTT
CSARVPVRVDTQYF
>TRBD2|TRBJ2-7|few|TRBV3-1
TGTGCCAGCAGCCGCCCTCAACCGGGGGCGGGAGGGCCCTCCTACGAGCAGTACTTC
CASSRPQPGAGGPSYEQYF
>.|TRBJ2-7|few|TRBV7-2
TGTGCCAGCAGCTTAGCAGGGACCCGCTCCTACGAGCAGTACTTC
CASSLAGTRSYEQYF
>TRBD1|TRBJ2-7|.|TRBV29-1
TGCAGCGTTGTCGTCCAGGGGGTAGAACCCTACGAGCAGTACTTC
CSVVVQGVEPYEQYF
>TRBD1|TRBJ1-2|few|TRBV19
TGTGCCAGTAGTATCTCGGTCTCGGACAGGGGGCCTGACTACACCTTC
CASSISVSDRGPDYTF
>TRBD1|TRBJ2-6|.|TRBV29-1
TGCAGCGTCCAGGGGACAGGGGTCTCTGGGGCCAACGTCCTGACTTTC
CSVQGTGVSGANVLTF
>.|TRBJ2-3|few|TRBV5-1
TGCGCCAGCAGCTTGGGTCAGGGTAGCCCAGATACGCAGTATTTT
CASSLGQGSPDTQYF
>.|TRBJ2-2|.|TRBV6-2/TRBV6-3
TGTGCCAGCAGTTTGACGGGAGTCGACACCGGGGAGCTGTTTTTT
CASSLTGVDTGELFF
>.|TRBJ2-5|.|TRBV12-3/TRBV12-4
TGTGCCAGCAGTACCCGGACGGCCCAAGAGACCCAGTACTTC
CASSTRTAQETQYF
>TRBD2|TRBJ2-7|.|TRBV20-1
TGCAGTGCTAGAGAACGGACTAGCGGTTACGAGCAGTACTTC
CSARERTSGYEQYF
>.|TRBJ2-3|few|TRBV6-2/TRBV6-3
TGTGCCAGCAGCCCCGTACCTGCTACGCAGTATTTT
CASSPVPATQYF
>TRBD1|TRBJ2-5|.|TRBV25-1
TGTGCCAGCAGTGAATTTGGGACAGGGGTCGAGACCCAGTACTTC
CASSEFGTGVETQYF
>.|TRBJ2-7|.|TRBV7-6
TGTGCCAGCAGCGTACGTCGGCAGGACGAGCAGTACTTC
CASSVRRQDEQYF
>.|TRBJ1-6|.|TRBV6-5
TGTGCCAGCAGTTTAAATACAGGGTTATCCCTCCACTTT
CASSLNTGLSLHF
>.|TRBJ1-1|.|TRBV15
TGTGCCACCAGCATAGACACAGGGTTTGAAGCTTTCTTT
CATSIDTGFEAFF
>.|TRBJ2-5|.|TRBV6-2/TRBV6-3
TGTGCCAGCGGCAGGCTTAAAGGAGAGACCCAGTACTTC
CASGRLKGETQYF
>.|TRBJ2-5|many|TRBV27
TGTGCCAGCAGCCGCCGAGGACAAGAGACCCAGTACTTC
CASSRRGQETQYF
>TRBD1|TRBJ1-3|.|TRBV7-2
TGTGCCAGCAGCTTGAGAACAGGGGGCAGCTCTGGAAACACCATATATTTT
CASSLRTGGSSGNTIYF
>TRBD2|TRBJ2-3|.|TRBV28
TGTGCCAGCGGTTCACGAGCGGGAGGGGACACAGATACGCAGTATTTT
CASGSRAGGDTDTQYF
>.|TRBJ1-5|.|TRBV12-3/TRBV12-4
TGTGCCAGCAGTTTAGAGAATCGCAATCAGCCCCAGCATTTT
CASSLENRNQPQHF
>TRBD2|TRBJ2-3|.|TRBV6-5
TGTGCCAGCAGTTATAGCGGGAGCACTAGCACAGATGCGCAGTATTTT
CASSYSGSTSTDAQYF